Sequencing of this TCR beta chain was carried out in a study of blood T cell repertoires in COVID-19. Libraries were prepared by immunoSEQ multiplex PCR; TCRdb keeps only in-frame clonotypes and omits some of them. The profile shows around 94,000 clones, around 84% of them singletons. Germline CDR1 SGHRS, CDR2 YFSETQ. Unmatched junction bases numbered 5, after V lost 4 bases and J lost 1 base. The CDR3 covers 15 residues. This clonotype was obtained from a man in his fifties or sixties with active or convalescent COVID-19. The chain uses TRBV5-1 and TRBJ2-3; 8 bases agree with TRBD1. The specimen sequenced was peripheral blood. In nucleotides, the CDR3 is TGCGCCAGCAGCACACAGGGGGAGGGCACAGATACGCAGTATTTT. It yields the protein CASSTQGEGTDTQYF.